Presented here are 21 T cell receptor beta chains from one specimen sequenced in a study of blood T cell repertoires in COVID-19. This table comes from immunoSEQ multiplex PCR, and its TCRdb copy is limited to in-frame clones, with some not included. Of fewer than 350,000 clones listed, approximately 89% are singletons. The sequenced material came from peripheral blood. All receptors derive from a woman aged 25 to 39 with COVID-19, enrolled during active disease.

This chain uses TRBV9 with TRBJ1-1; TRBD1 might be the D (6 bases). Germline CDR1 is SGDLS and CDR2 is YYNGEE. There are 15 residues in the CDR3. Deletions cut 3 bases from V and 3 bases from J, with 15 bases between. The CDR3 coding sequence is TGTGCCAGCAGCGCGGAACAGGGAGGGTACACTGAAGCTTTCTTT. Protein: CASSAEQGGYTEAFF.

In regard to this clone: The sample carries other DNA sequences with the same CDR3. V is TRBV4-1 and J is TRBJ1-2; 9 nucleotides match TRBD1. Germline V lookup: CDR1 MGHRA, CDR2 YSYEKL. Unmatched junction bases numbered 5, after V lost 4 bases and J lost 8 bases. The CDR3 totals 13 residues. The CDR3 loop reads CASSLGQGSGYTF. In nucleotides, the CDR3 is TGCGCCAGCAGCCTGGGACAGGGCTCGGGCTACACCTTC.

CDR3 sequence (DNA): TGTGCCTGGAGTGCCGACAGGGCGAACACTGAAGCTTTCTTT. Amino acids: CAWSADRANTEAFF. The rearrangement uses TRBV30 and TRBJ1-1; the match to TRBD1 covers 7 bases. The CDR3 is made up of 14 amino acids. Germline V CDR1 and CDR2: GTSNPN, SVGIG (reference sequence). With 1 base clipped from V and 1 base from J, the junction kept 3 bases outside the gene matches.

This clone was seen once. The rearrangement joins TRBV6-2 or TRBV6-3 to TRBJ1-2; D is ambiguous. The CDR3 extends over 12 amino acids. The V gene's germline CDR1 is MNHEY and CDR2 SVGEGT. The V gene lost 6 bases and the J gene lost 7 bases, with 12 bases spanning the gap. The CDR3 DNA reads as TGTGCCAGCAGCGCGGGGAGAGTTGGCTACACCTTC. It encodes CASSAGRVGYTF.

The chain recombines TRBV2 with TRBJ1-6, with D possibly matching TRBD1 (5 bases). This CDR3 has 15 residues. V lost 5 bases, J lost 10 bases, and 18 bases lay in between. From germline, CDR1 is SNHLY and CDR2 FYNNEI. CDR3 amino acids: CASSPGPGGDSPLHF. The CDR3 DNA follows: TGTGCCAGCAGTCCCGGGCCCGGGGGAGACTCACCCCTCCACTTT.

The J gene is TRBJ2-7, the V gene TRBV20-1, with D unclear. Germline CDR1 DFQATT, CDR2 SNEGSKA (reference sequence). There are 11 residues in the CDR3. Trimming shortened V by 3 bases and J by 3 bases, and 6 bases separated the two germline ends. CDR3 bases: TGCAGTGCTAGTTACGGCTACGAGCAGTACGTC. This sequence encodes CSASYGYEQYV.

V and J are TRBV4-3 and TRBJ1-2; perhaps TRBD1 as D (5 bases). V lost 1 base to trimming and J lost 0 bases, with 9 bases between them. This CDR3 has 15 residues. CDR1 is LGHNA, CDR2 YSLEER, per germline. The CDR3 region is CASSQGRASNYGYTF. Here the CDR3 DNA reads TGCGCCAGCAGCCAAGGCAGGGCCTCTAACTATGGCTACACCTTC.

V gene TRBV30 combines with J gene TRBJ1-1; no reliable D call. CDR3 length: 13 amino acids. Trimming took off 3 bases at V and 4 bases at J, with 12 bases between the two ends. Germline CDR1 reads GTSNPN; CDR2 reads SVGIG (reference sequence). Written as DNA, the CDR3 is TGTGCCTGGAGGGCAGGCCCATTCACTGAAGCTTTCTTT. This translates into CAWRAGPFTEAFF.

This clone was seen at least ten times. Other DNA sequences in the same sample also yield this CDR3. The rearrangement uses TRBV11-3 and TRBJ2-7; tentatively, D is TRBD2 (5 bases). Trimming stripped 3 bases from V and 6 bases from J, with 9 bases between. Germline V CDR1 and CDR2: SGHNT, YENEEA. This CDR3 is 12 amino acids long. CDR3 sequence (DNA): TGTGCCAGCAGCTTGGACGAGGGCGAGCAGTACTTC. Translation gives CASSLDEGEQYF.

V usage is TRBV19 and J usage is TRBJ1-2; TRBD1 matches 8 bases. V dropped 7 bases and J dropped 5; count of bases not matched to a gene: 9. CDR1 and CDR2 (germline): LNHDA, SQIVND (reference sequence). The CDR3 is 14 residues long. CDR3 bases: TGTGCCAGTAACGTCAGGGGGCTCACGTATGGCTACACCTTC. This translates into CASNVRGLTYGYTF.

The rearrangement joins TRBV7-9 to TRBJ2-3; D gene unclear. Between the trimmed V and J ends, which lost 1 base and 12 bases, there was a span of 11 bases. The germline V gene encodes CDR1 SEHNR and CDR2 FQNEAQ (reference sequence). The CDR3 contains 12 residues. The CDR3 is CASSLVTTSQYF. In nucleotides, the CDR3 is TGTGCCAGCAGCTTAGTAACGACTTCACAGTATTTT.

The V gene is TRBV4-2, the J gene TRBJ1-2; 7 positions agree with TRBD1. V trimming: 2 bases; J trimming: 4 bases; junction bases outside the gene matches: 4. The CDR3 is made up of 14 amino acids. Germline CDR1 and CDR2: LGHNA and YNFKEQ. CDR3 coding DNA: TGTGCCAGCAGCCAAACCGGGACAGTCTATGGCTACACCTTC. Translating it yields CASSQTGTVYGYTF.

V and J are TRBV9 and TRBJ1-2; TRBD1 aligns across 12 bases. The CDR3 extends over 15 amino acids. The germline V gene encodes CDR1 SGDLS and CDR2 YYNGEE. The V and J ends lost 0 bases and 6 bases, in that order; junction bases with no gene match: 3. CDR3: CASSVVGQGAHGYTF. The DNA for the CDR3 is TGTGCCAGCAGCGTAGTGGGACAGGGGGCGCATGGCTACACCTTC. Drawing the rest from reference TRBV9 and TRBJ1-2, the complete variable domain is DSGVTQTPKHLITATGQRVTLRCSPRSGDLSVYWYQQSLDQGLQFLIQYYNGEERAKGNILERFSAQQFPDLHSELNLSSLELGDSALYFCASSVVGQGAHGYTFGSGTRLTVV.

The chain is built from TRBV3-1 (or the pseudogene TRBV3-2) and TRBJ2-5; no clear D. Trimming took 1 base from V and 8 from J, leaving 5 bases between them. CDR3 length equals 11 residues. The germline V gene encodes CDR1 LGHDT and CDR2 YNNKEL (reference sequence). CDR3 DNA: TGTGCCAGCAGCCAAGGCGCAACCCAGTACTTC. It yields the protein CASSQGATQYF.

This clone was observed once. The genes are TRBV25-1 and TRBJ1-4; no firm D call. With 3 bases removed from V and 7 bases from J, the gap between germline ends came to 15 bases. The germline V gene encodes CDR1 MGHDK and CDR2 SYGVNS. This CDR3 region has 15 residues. This CDR3 is CASSDRIHAGEKLFF. CDR3 DNA: TGTGCCAGCAGTGACCGGATACACGCAGGTGAAAAACTGTTTTTT.

V gene TRBV6-1 combines with J gene TRBJ1-5; 8 nucleotides line up with TRBD1. Germline CDR1 and CDR2: MNHNS and SASEGT. After removal of 4 bases from V and 6 bases from J, the junction contained 14 bases not matched to a gene. The CDR3 length is 17 residues. The CDR3 sequence is CASSGTRRDRGSQPQHF. In nucleotides, the CDR3 is TGTGCCAGCAGTGGAACCCGGCGCGACAGGGGAAGTCAGCCCCAGCATTTT.

This chain joins TRBV4-3 and TRBJ2-7; D remains ambiguous. V shed 1 base and J shed 2 bases, with 15 bases lying between them. CDR1 and CDR2 from the germline V gene are LGHNA and YSLEER. There are 16 residues in the CDR3. The CDR3 sequence is CASSQGRLRGTYEQYF. The DNA for the CDR3 is TGCGCCAGCAGCCAAGGACGCCTCCGCGGAACCTACGAGCAGTACTTC.

The rearrangement links TRBV6-4 to TRBJ1-4; TRBD1 agrees at 7 bases. Germline lookup yields CDR1 MRHNA and CDR2 SNTAGT. There are 16 residues in the CDR3. The ends lost 7 bases at V and 0 bases at J; junction bases unmatched: 8. This CDR3 reads CASTDDRAATNEKLFF. The CDR3 DNA sequence: TGTGCCAGCACCGACGACAGGGCCGCAACTAATGAAAAACTGTTTTTT.

The CDR3 region is CATSDQTGLAFF. CDR3 coding DNA: TGTGCCACCAGTGATCAGACAGGGTTAGCTTTCTTT. The V gene is TRBV24-1, the J gene TRBJ1-1, with 7 bases that match TRBD1. The trim removed 3 bases at V and 10 bases at J, leaving 4 bases unmatched. Looked up from germline, CDR1 is KGHDR and CDR2 is SFDVKD. The CDR3 is 12 amino acids.

To note about this clone: Other DNA sequences from this sample encode an identical CDR3 as well. This chain joins TRBV5-1 and TRBJ1-1; D is perhaps TRBD1 (5 bases). Between the trimmed V and J ends, which lost 3 bases and 2 bases, there was a span of 11 bases. Germline V lookup: CDR1 SGHRS, CDR2 YFSETQ. This CDR3 has 14 residues. The CDR3 spells CASSSQGGNTEAFF. CDR3 bases: TGCGCCAGCAGCTCCCAGGGAGGAAACACTGAAGCTTTCTTT.

The chain recombines TRBV5-1 with TRBJ1-1; D ambiguous. This CDR3 has 14 amino acids. The germline gives CDR1 SGHRS, CDR2 YFSETQ. Deletions cut 9 bases from V and 1 base from J, with 16 bases between. The CDR3 bases are TGCGCCACCAGATACGGGGATGAGAACACTGAAGCTTTCTTT. Translating gives CATRYGDENTEAFF.